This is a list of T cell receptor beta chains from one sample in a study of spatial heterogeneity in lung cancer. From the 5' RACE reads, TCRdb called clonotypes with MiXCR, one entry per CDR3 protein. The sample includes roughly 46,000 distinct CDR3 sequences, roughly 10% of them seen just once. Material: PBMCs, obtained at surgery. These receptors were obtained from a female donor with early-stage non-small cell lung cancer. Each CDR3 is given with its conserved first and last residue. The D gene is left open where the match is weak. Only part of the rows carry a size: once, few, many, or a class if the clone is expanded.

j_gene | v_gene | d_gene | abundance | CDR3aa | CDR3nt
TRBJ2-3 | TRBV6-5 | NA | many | CASSSATSTDTQYF | TGTGCCAGCAGTTCCGCTACTAGCACAGATACGCAGTATTTT
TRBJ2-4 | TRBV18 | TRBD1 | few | CASSRGQQGMKNIQYF | TGTGCCAGCTCACGGGGACAACAGGGGATGAAAAACATTCAGTACTTC
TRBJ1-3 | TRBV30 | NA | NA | CAWSAGAFSGNTIYF | TGTGCCTGGAGTGCAGGGGCCTTCTCTGGAAACACCATATATTTT
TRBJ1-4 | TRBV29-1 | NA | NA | CSVAEASGEKLFF | TGCAGCGTTGCGGAAGCCAGTGGTGAAAAACTGTTTTTT
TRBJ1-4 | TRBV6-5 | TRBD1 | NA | CASSYSTGGPEKLFF | TGTGCCAGCAGTTACTCGACAGGGGGGCCTGAAAAACTGTTTTTT
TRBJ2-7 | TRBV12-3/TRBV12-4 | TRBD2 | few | CASSFGRGGSYEQYF | TGTGCCAGCAGTTTTGGGCGGGGGGGCTCCTACGAGCAGTACTTC
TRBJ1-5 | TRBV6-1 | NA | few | CASSEAASNQPQHF | TGTGCCAGCAGTGAAGCGGCTAGCAATCAGCCCCAGCATTTT
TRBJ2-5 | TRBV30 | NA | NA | CAWSPGGGETQYF | TGTGCCTGGAGCCCCGGAGGGGGCGAGACCCAGTACTTC
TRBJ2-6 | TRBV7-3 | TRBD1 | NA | CASSNGQGYSGANVLTF | TGTGCCAGCAGCAACGGACAGGGGTACTCTGGGGCCAACGTCCTGACTTTC
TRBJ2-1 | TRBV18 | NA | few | CASLEEARNEQFF | TGTGCCAGCTTGGAGGAAGCGCGCAATGAGCAGTTCTTC
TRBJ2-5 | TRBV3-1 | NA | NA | CASSQDSGGQETQYF | TGTGCCAGCAGCCAAGATAGTGGGGGACAAGAGACCCAGTACTTC
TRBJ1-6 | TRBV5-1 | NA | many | CASSLDRADNSPLHF | TGCGCCAGCAGCTTGGACAGGGCCGATAATTCACCCCTCCACTTT
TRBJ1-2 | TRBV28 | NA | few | CASSLLTYGYTF | TGTGCCAGCAGTTTATTGACCTATGGCTACACCTTC
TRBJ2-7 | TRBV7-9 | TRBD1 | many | CASSSWDRASYEQYF | TGTGCCAGCAGCTCCTGGGACAGGGCCTCCTACGAGCAGTACTTC